The clone carrying this T cell receptor (beta chain) has a count of ten or more. Antigen unknown. The sample originates from a study of metastatic and nonmetastatic thyroid tumors. In the study overall: For malignant and benign thyroid patients, tumor or nodule tissue and blood were the sources whose repertoires were compared.

Original handling: Construction of a distant-metastasis classifier for papillary thyroid cancer relied on CDR3 differences across clinicopathological groups. TCRdb re-clonotyped the PCR reads via MiXCR. These V and J calls derive from TCRdb rather than the authors' analysis. This table holds 30,000 to 40,000 clones, roughly 20% found once. All patients reached thyroid surgery having received no treatment beforehand. Study-wide points: Malignant thyroid tumors reportedly exceeded benign nodules significantly in TCR beta diversity, with the difference appearing in blood and tumor.

The J segment lost 2 bases and the V segment lost 2 bases, leaving 9 bases of the junction unmatched. Germline lookup yields CDR1 SGHNT and CDR2 YYREEE (reference sequence). This CDR3 comprises 17 residues. The genes are TRBV5-4 and TRBJ2-5, with 10 bases aligning to TRBD1. The receptor's source is a male donor with papillary thyroid cancer or a benign thyroid nodule (not recorded which). Some clones in this sample may be carry-over from other donors' samples. The specimen was tumor tissue. In DNA, the CDR3 is TGTGCCAGCAGCTTAGGGACAGGGGTTCGGGCGCAAGAGACCCAGTACTTC. Residues: CASSLGTGVRAQETQYF.